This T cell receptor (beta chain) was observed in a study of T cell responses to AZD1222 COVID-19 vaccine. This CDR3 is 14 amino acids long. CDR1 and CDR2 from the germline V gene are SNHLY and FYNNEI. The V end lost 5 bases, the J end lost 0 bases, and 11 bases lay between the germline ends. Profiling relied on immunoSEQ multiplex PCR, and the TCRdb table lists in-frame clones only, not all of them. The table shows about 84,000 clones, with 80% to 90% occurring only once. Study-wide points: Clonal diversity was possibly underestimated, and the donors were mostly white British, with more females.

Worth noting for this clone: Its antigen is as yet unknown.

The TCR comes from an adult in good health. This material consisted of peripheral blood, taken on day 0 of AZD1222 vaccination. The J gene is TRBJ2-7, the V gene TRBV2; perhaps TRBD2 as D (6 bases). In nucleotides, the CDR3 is TGTGCCAGCAGTCCCCTAGCGAACTCCTACGAGCAGTACTTC. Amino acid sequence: CASSPLANSYEQYF.